These T cell receptor beta chains were read from a single sample in a study of CD8+CD57+ T cells in acquired aplastic anemia. A single record per CDR3 protein comes from TCRdb applying MiXCR to the reads. This table holds under 200,000 distinct CDR3 sequences, 71% found once. The sequencing sample was made of sorted CD4+, CD8+, or CD8+CD57+ T cells (not recorded which) from PBMCs. These receptors came from a human donor with aplastic anemia. Each CDR3 is given with its conserved first and last residue. D genes are given only for firm matches. Expanded clones get a size class; other rows say once, few or many, or leave the size out.

d_gene	v_gene	j_gene	abundance	CDR3aa	CDR3nt
TRBD1	TRBV12-3/TRBV12-4	TRBJ2-7	-	CASSFGTEPTYEQYF	TGTGCCAGCAGTTTCGGGACAGAACCTACCTACGAGCAGTACTTC
-	TRBV2	TRBJ2-5	-	CASSPVRVHHRGETQYF	TGTGCCAGCAGTCCAGTTAGGGTGCACCACCGAGGAGAGACCCAGTACTTC
-	TRBV4-1	TRBJ2-6	-	CASSQDRGDRSGANVLTF	TGCGCCAGCAGCCAAGACCGGGGAGATCGGTCTGGGGCCAACGTCCTGACTTTC
TRBD1	TRBV29-1	TRBJ2-5	-	CSDRQGSETQYF	TGCAGCGACAGACAGGGGTCAGAGACCCAGTACTTC
TRBD1	TRBV5-4	TRBJ2-7	-	CASSAVDREGEQYF	TGTGCCAGCAGCGCGGTAGACAGGGAAGGGGAGCAGTACTTC
-	TRBV7-3	TRBJ1-2	-	CASSITGTDFYGYTF	TGTGCCAGCAGCATAACCGGGACGGACTTCTATGGCTACACCTTC
TRBD1	TRBV10-3	TRBJ2-1	-	CAIRPGQGRDEQFF	TGTGCCATCAGGCCGGGACAGGGGAGGGATGAGCAGTTCTTC
TRBD2	TRBV5-1	TRBJ2-5	few	CASSLPTNTLTSGSFETQYF	TGCGCCAGCAGCCTTCCCACCAACACTTTAACTAGCGGGAGCTTTGAGACCCAGTACTTC
-	TRBV29-1	TRBJ1-2	-	CSVGEYGYTF	TGCAGCGTTGGGGAGTATGGCTACACCTTC
TRBD1	TRBV20-1	TRBJ2-5	-	CSAGPGGVQETQYF	TGCAGTGCGGGACCAGGGGGCGTCCAAGAGACCCAGTACTTC
TRBD1	TRBV20-1	TRBJ2-7	-	CSALIQGASSGEQYF	TGCAGTGCCTTAATCCAGGGGGCAAGCTCGGGCGAGCAGTACTTC
-	TRBV24-1	TRBJ2-3	-	CATSEDPQGRGTDTQYF	TGTGCCACCAGTGAGGACCCCCAGGGGAGAGGGACAGATACGCAGTATTTT
TRBD1	TRBV20-1	TRBJ1-2	-	CSARGPGGMGGYTF	TGCAGTGCTAGAGGACCAGGGGGCATGGGCGGCTACACCTTC
TRBD1	TRBV7-2	TRBJ2-7	-	CASSSIGQGTEQYF	TGTGCCAGCAGCTCCATTGGACAGGGAACCGAGCAGTACTTC
-	TRBV4-3	TRBJ2-7	-	CASSRSDSVGYEQYF	TGCGCCAGCAGCCGTTCGGACAGCGTTGGCTACGAGCAGTACTTC
-	TRBV7-2	TRBJ2-7	-	CASSLARTDKYF	TGTGCCAGCAGCTTAGCAAGGACGGACAAGTACTTC
-	TRBV19	TRBJ2-3	-	CASSITDTQYF	TGTGCCAGTAGTATCACAGATACGCAGTATTTT
-	TRBV2	TRBJ2-2	once	CASRVRLVDTGELFF	TGTGCCAGCCGGGTTCGACTAGTCGACACCGGGGAGCTGTTTTTT
-	TRBV6-2/TRBV6-3	TRBJ1-1	-	CASGRTENTEAFF	TGTGCCAGCGGCAGGACAGAAAACACTGAAGCTTTCTTT
-	TRBV12-3/TRBV12-4	TRBJ2-1	-	CASSSTVGEQFF	TGTGCCAGCAGTTCGACCGTAGGTGAGCAGTTCTTC
TRBD2	TRBV7-7	TRBJ2-1	-	CASSLGLAGRDNEQFF	TGTGCCAGCAGCTTAGGCCTAGCGGGGAGAGACAATGAGCAGTTCTTC
-	TRBV28	TRBJ1-5	-	CASRWGGSQPQHF	TGTGCCAGCAGGTGGGGGGGTAGTCAGCCCCAGCATTTT
-	TRBV20-1	TRBJ2-4	-	CSARDMVGIQYF	TGCAGTGCTAGAGATATGGTGGGGATACAGTACTTC
-	TRBV10-2	TRBJ1-1	many	CASSEGKNTEAFF	TGCGCCAGCAGTGAGGGTAAGAACACTGAAGCTTTCTTT
TRBD2	TRBV29-1	TRBJ2-1	once	CSVPRGSGNEQFF	TGCAGCGTCCCTCGCGGGAGCGGCAATGAGCAGTTCTTC
-	TRBV27	TRBJ2-7	-	CASSSGGNYEQYF	TGTGCCAGCAGTTCGGGTGGGAATTACGAGCAGTACTTC
TRBD1	TRBV12-3/TRBV12-4	TRBJ1-2	-	CASSRGDREVFGYTF	TGTGCCAGCAGTAGGGGGGACAGGGAGGTTTTTGGCTACACCTTC
-	TRBV5-1	TRBJ1-6	-	CASSPQGTPLHF	TGCGCCAGCAGCCCCCAAGGGACACCCCTCCACTTT